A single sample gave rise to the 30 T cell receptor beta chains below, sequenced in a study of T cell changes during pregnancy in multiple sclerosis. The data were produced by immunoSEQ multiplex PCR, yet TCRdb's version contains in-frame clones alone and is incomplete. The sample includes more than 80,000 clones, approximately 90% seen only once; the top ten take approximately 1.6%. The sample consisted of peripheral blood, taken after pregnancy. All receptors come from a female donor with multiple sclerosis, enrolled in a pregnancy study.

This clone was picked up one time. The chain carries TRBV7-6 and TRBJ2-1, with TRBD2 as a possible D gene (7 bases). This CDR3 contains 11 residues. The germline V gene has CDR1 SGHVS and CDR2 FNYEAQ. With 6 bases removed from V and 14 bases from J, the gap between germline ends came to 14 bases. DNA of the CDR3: TGTGCCAGCAGTCAAGGGGGGGCTGAGTTCTTC. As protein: CASSQGGAEFF.

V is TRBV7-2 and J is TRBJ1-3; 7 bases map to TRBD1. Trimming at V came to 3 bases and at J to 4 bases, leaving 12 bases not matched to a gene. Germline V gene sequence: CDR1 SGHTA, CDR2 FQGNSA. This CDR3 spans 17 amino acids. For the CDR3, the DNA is TGTGCCAGCAGCTTGCCCCGCCGGGACAGAATAGGAAACACCATATATTTT. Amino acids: CASSLPRRDRIGNTIYF.

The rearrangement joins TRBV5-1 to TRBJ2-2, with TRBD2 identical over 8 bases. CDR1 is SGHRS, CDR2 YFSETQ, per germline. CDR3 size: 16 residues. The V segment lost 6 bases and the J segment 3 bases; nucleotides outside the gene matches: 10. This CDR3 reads CASIQDSGRYTGELFF. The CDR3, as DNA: TGCGCCAGCATCCAAGACAGCGGGAGATACACCGGGGAGCTGTTTTTT.

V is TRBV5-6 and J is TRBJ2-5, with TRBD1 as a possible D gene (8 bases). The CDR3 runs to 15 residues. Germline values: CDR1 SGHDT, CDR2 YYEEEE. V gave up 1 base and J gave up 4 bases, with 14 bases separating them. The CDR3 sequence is CASSLIQGGGETQYF. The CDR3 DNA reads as TGTGCCAGCAGCTTGATACAGGGGGGGGGAGAGACCCAGTACTTC. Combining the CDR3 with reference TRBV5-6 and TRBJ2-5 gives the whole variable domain DAGVTQSPTHLIKTRGQQVTLRCSPKSGHDTVSWYQQALGQGPQFIFQYYEEEERQRGNFPDRFSGHQFPNYSSELNVNALLLGDSALYLCASSLIQGGGETQYFGPGTRLLVL.

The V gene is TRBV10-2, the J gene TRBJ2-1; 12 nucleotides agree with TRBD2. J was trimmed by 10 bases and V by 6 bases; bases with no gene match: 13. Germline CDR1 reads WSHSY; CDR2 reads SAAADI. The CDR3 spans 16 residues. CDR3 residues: CASRERTSGRSEEQFF. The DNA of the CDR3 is TGCGCCAGCAGAGAGAGAACTAGCGGGAGGAGCGAAGAGCAGTTCTTC.

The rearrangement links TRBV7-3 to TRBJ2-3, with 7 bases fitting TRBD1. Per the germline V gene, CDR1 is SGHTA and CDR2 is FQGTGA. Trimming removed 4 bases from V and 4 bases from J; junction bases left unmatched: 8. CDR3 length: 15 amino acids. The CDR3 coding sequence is TGTGCCAGCAGCTCTAGACAGGGCAAAGCAGATACGCAGTATTTT. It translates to CASSSRQGKADTQYF.

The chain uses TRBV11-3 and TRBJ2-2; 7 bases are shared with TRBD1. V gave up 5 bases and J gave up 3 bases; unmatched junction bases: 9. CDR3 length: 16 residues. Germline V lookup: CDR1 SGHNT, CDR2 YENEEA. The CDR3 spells CASSPSRGQHTGELFF. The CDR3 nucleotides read TGTGCCAGCAGCCCAAGTAGGGGACAGCACACCGGGGAGCTGTTTTTT.

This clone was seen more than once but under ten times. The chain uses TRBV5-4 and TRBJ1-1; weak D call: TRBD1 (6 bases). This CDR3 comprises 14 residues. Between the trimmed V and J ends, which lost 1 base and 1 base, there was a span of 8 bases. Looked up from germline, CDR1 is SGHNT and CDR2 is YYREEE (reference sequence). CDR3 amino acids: CASSLQDRNTEAFF. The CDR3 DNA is TGTGCCAGCAGCTTGCAGGACAGGAACACTGAAGCTTTCTTT.

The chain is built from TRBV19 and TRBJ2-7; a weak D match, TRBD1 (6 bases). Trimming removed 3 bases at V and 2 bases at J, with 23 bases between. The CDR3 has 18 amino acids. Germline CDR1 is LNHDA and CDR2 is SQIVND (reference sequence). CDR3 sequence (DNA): TGTGCCAGTAGTATTAGCGCCCCACAGGGTGGAGGAACCTACGAGCAGTACTTC. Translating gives CASSISAPQGGGTYEQYF.

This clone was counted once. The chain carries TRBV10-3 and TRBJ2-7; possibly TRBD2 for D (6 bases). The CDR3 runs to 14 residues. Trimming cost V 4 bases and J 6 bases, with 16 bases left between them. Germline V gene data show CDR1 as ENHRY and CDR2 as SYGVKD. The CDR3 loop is CAISVGTSLGEQYF. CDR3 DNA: TGTGCCATCAGTGTTGGGACTTCCCTAGGCGAGCAGTACTTC.

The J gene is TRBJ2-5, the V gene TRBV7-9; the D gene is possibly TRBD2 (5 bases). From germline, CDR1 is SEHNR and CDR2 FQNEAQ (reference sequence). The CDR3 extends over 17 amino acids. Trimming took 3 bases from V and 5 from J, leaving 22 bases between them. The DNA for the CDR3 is TGTGCCAGCAGCTTTTCGGGATTCAGTGGGAATGGGGAGACCCAGTACTTC. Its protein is CASSFSGFSGNGETQYF.

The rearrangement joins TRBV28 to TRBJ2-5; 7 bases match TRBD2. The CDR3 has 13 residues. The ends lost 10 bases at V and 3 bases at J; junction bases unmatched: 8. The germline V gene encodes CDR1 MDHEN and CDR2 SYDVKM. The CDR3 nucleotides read TGTGCCACCCGACTAGCTGGGGAAGAGACCCAGTACTTC. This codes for CATRLAGEETQYF.

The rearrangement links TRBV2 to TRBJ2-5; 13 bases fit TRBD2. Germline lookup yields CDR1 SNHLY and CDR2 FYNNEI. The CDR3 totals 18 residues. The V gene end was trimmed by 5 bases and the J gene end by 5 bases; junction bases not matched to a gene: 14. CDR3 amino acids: CASSFPTSGGTRGETQYF. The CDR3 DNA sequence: TGTGCCAGCAGTTTCCCGACTAGCGGGGGGACCCGTGGGGAGACCCAGTACTTC.

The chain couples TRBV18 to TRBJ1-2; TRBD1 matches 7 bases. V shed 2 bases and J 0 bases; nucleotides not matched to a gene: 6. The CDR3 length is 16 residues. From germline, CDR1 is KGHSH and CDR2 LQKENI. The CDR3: CASSPVTGLTNYGYTF. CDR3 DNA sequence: TGTGCCAGCTCACCAGTGACAGGGCTCACTAACTATGGCTACACCTTC.

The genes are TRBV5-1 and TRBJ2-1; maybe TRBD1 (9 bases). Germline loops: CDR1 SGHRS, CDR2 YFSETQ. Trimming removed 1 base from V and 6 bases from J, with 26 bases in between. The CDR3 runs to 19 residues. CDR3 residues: CASSLQGQGAPGGLNEQFF. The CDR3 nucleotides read TGCGCCAGCAGCTTGCAGGGACAGGGCGCACCGGGGGGGCTCAATGAGCAGTTCTTC.

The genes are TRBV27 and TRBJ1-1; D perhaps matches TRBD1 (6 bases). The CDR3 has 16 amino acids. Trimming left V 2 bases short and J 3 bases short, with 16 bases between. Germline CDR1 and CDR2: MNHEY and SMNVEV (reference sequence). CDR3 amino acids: CASSLRVGQWDTEAFF. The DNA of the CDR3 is TGTGCCAGCAGTTTAAGGGTCGGACAGTGGGACACTGAAGCTTTCTTT.

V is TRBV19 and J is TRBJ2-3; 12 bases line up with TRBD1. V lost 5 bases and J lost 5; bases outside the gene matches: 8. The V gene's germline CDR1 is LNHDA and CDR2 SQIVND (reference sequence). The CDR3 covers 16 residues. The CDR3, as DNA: TGTGCCAGTAGTCCTGGGACAGGGGGCGCGGGAGATACGCAGTATTTT. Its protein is CASSPGTGGAGDTQYF.

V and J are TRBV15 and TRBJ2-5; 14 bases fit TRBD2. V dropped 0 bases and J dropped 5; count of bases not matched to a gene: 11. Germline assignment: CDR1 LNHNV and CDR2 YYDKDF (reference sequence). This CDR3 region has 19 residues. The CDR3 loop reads CATSRDKLGTSGSRETQYF. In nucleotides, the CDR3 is TGTGCCACCAGCAGAGATAAACTCGGGACTAGCGGGAGTCGGGAGACCCAGTACTTC.

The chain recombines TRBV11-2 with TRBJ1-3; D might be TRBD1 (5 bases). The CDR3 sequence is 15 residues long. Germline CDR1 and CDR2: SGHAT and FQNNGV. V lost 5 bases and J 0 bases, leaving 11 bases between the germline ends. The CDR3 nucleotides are TGTGCCAGCAGCGTGTACACAGGCTCTGGAAACACCATATATTTT. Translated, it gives CASSVYTGSGNTIYF. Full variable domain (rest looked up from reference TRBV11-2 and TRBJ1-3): EAGVAQSPRYKIIEKRQSVAFWCNPISGHATLYWYQQILGQGPKLLIQFQNNGVVDDSQLPKDRFSAERLKGVDSTLKIQPAKLEDSAVYLCASSVYTGSGNTIYFGEGSWLTVV.

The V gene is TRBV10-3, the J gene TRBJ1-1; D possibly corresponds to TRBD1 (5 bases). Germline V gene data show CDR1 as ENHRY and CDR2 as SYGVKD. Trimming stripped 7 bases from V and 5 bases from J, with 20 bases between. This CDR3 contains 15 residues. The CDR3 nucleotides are TGTGCCATCAAGAAGGAGGGAGGGGTGAGGACTGAAGCTTTCTTT. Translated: CAIKKEGGVRTEAFF.

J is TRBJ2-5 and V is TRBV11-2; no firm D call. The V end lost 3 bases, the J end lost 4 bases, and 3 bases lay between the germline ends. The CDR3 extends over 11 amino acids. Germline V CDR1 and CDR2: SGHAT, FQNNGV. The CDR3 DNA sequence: TGTGCCAGCAGCTTCGGAGAGACCCAGTACTTC. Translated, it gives CASSFGETQYF.

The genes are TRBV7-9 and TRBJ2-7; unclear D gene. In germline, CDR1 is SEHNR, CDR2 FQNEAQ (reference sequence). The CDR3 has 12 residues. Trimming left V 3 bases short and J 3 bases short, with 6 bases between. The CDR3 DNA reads TGTGCCAGCAGCTTCTCGAGCTACGAGCAGTACTTC. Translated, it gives CASSFSSYEQYF. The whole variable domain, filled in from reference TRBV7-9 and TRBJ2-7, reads DTGVSQNPRHKITKRGQNVTFRCDPISEHNRLYWYRQTLGQGPEFLTYFQNEAQLEKSRLLSDRFSAERPKGSFSTLEIQRTEQGDSAMYLCASSFSSYEQYFGPGTRLTVT.

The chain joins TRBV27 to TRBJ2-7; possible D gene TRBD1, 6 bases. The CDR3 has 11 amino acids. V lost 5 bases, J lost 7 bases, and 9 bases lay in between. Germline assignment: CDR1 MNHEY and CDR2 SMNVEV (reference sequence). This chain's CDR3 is CASSQGREQYF. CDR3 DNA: TGTGCCAGCAGTCAGGGGCGGGAGCAGTACTTC.

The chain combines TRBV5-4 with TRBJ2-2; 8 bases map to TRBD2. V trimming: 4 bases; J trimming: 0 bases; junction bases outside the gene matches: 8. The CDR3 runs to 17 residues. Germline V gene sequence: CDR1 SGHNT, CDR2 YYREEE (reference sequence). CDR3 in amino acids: CASSPYLAGPNTGELFF. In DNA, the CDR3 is TGTGCCAGCAGCCCGTACCTAGCGGGCCCGAACACCGGGGAGCTGTTTTTT.

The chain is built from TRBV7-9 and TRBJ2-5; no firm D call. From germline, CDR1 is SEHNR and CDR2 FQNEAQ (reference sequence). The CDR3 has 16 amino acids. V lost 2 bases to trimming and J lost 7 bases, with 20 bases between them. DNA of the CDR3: TGTGCCAGCAGCTTATCCCCAGCGTCGGATCTGGGGACCCAGTACTTC. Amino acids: CASSLSPASDLGTQYF.

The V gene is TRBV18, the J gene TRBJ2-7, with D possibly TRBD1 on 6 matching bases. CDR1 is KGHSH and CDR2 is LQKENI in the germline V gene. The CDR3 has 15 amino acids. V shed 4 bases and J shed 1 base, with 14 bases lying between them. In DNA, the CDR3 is TGTGCCAGCTCACTCGACAGGTCACCGTCCTACGAGCAGTACTTC. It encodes CASSLDRSPSYEQYF.

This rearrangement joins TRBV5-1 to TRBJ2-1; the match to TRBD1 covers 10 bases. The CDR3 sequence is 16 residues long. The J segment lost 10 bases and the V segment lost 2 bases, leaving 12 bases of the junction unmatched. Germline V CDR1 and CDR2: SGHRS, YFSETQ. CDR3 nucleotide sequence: TGCGCCAGCAGCTTCACCGGGACAGGGGTTCAAGCGGAGCAGTTCTTC. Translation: CASSFTGTGVQAEQFF.

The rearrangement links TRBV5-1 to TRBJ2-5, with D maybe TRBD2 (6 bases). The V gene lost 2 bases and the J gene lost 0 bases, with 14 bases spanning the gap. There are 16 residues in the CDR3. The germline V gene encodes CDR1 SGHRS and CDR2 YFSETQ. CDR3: CASSLAGSSYQETQYF. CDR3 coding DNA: TGCGCCAGCAGCTTAGCGGGCTCCTCGTACCAAGAGACCCAGTACTTC.

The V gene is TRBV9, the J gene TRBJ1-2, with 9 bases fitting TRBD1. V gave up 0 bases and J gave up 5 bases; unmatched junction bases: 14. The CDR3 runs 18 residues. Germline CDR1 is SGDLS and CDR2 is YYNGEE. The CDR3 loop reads CASSVALGQGTSPYGYTF. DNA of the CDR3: TGTGCCAGCAGCGTAGCTTTGGGACAGGGAACCTCTCCTTATGGCTACACCTTC. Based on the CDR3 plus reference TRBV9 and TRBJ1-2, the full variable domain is DSGVTQTPKHLITATGQRVTLRCSPRSGDLSVYWYQQSLDQGLQFLIQYYNGEERAKGNILERFSAQQFPDLHSELNLSSLELGDSALYFCASSVALGQGTSPYGYTFGSGTRLTVV.

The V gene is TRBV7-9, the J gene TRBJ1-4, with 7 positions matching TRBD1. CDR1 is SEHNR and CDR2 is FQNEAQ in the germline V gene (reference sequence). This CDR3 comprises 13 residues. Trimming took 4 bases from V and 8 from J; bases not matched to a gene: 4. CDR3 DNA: TGTGCCAGCAGCTCCAGGGGGAGAGAAAAACTGTTTTTT. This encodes CASSSRGREKLFF.